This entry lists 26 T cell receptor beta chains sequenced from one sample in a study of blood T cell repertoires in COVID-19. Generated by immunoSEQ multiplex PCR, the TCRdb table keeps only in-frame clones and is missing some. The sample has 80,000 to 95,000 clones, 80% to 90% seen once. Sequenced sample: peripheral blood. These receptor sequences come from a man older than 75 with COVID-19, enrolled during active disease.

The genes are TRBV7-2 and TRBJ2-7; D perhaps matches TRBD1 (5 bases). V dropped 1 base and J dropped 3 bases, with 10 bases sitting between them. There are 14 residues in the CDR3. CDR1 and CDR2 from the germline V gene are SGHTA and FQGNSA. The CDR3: CASSLEGAFYEQYF. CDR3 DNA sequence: TGTGCCAGCAGCTTAGAAGGGGCCTTCTACGAGCAGTACTTC.

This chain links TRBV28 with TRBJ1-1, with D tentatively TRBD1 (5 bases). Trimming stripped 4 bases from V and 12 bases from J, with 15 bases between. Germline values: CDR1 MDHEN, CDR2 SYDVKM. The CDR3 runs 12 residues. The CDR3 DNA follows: TGTGCCAGCAGTTCATCCAGGGTAAGGACTTTCTTT. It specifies CASSSSRVRTFF.

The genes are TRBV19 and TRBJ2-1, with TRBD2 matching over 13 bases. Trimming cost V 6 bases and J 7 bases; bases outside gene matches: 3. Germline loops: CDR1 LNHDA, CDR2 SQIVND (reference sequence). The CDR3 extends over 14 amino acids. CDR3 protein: CASRRTSGRNEQFF. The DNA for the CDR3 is TGTGCCAGTAGAAGGACTAGCGGGAGAAATGAGCAGTTCTTC.

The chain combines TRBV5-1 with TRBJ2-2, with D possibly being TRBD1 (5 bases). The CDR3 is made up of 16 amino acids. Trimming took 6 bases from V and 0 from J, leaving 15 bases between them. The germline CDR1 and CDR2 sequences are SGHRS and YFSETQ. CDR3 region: CASTLFTGANTGELFF. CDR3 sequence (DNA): TGCGCCAGCACCCTTTTCACAGGAGCGAACACCGGGGAGCTGTTTTTT.

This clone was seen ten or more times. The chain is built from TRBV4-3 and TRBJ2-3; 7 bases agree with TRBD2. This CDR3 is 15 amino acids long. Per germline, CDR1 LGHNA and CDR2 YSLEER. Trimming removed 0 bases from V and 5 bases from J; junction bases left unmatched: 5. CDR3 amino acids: CASSQDRGVIDTQYF. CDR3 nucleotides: TGCGCCAGCAGCCAAGATCGGGGGGTGATAGATACGCAGTATTTT.

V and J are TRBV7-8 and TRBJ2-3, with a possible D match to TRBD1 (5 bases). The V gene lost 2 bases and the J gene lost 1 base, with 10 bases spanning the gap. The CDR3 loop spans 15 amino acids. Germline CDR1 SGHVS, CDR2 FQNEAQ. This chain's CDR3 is CASSLMDTRTDTQYF. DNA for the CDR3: TGTGCCAGCAGCTTAATGGACACCCGCACAGATACGCAGTATTTT. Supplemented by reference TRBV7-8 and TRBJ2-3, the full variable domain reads GAGVSQSPRYKVAKRGQDVALRCDPISGHVSLFWYQQALGQGPEFLTYFQNEAQLDKSGLPSDRFFAERPEGSVSTLKIQRTQQEDSAVYLCASSLMDTRTDTQYFGPGTRLTVL.

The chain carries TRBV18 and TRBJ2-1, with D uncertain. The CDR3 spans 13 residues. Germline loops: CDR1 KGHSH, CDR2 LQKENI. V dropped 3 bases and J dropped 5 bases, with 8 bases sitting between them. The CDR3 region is CASSPSGHNEQFF. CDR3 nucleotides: TGTGCCAGCTCACCGTCAGGTCACAATGAGCAGTTCTTC.

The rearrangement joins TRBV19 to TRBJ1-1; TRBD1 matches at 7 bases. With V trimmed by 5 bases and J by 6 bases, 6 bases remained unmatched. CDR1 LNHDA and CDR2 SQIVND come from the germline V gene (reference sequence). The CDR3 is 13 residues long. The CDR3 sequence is CASSRRGLAEAFF. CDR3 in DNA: TGTGCCAGTAGTCGAAGGGGGCTCGCTGAAGCTTTCTTT. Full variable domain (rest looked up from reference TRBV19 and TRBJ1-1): DGGITQSPKYLFRKEGQNVTLSCEQNLNHDAMYWYRQDPGQGLRLIYYSQIVNDFQKGDIAEGYSVSREKKESFPLTVTSAQKNPTAFYLCASSRRGLAEAFFGQGTRLTVV.

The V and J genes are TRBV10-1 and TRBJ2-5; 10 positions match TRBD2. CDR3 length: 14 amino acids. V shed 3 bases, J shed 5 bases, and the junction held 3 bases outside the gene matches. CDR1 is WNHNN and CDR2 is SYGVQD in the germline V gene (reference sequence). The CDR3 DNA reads TGCGCCAGCAGTGAAGCGGGAGGGCCGGAGACCCAGTACTTC. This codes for CASSEAGGPETQYF.

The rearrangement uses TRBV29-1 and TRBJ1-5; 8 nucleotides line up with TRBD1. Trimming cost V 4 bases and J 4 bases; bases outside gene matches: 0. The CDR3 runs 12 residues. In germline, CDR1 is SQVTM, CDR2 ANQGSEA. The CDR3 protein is CSVGQGNQPQHF. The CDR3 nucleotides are TGCAGCGTTGGACAGGGGAATCAGCCCCAGCATTTT.

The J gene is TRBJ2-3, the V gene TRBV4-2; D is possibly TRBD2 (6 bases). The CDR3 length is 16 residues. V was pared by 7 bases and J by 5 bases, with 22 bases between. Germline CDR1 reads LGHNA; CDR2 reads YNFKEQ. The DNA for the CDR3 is TGTGCCAGCACAAACAGTTGGGGAAGGAGGGGAGATACGCAGTATTTT. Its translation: CASTNSWGRRGDTQYF.

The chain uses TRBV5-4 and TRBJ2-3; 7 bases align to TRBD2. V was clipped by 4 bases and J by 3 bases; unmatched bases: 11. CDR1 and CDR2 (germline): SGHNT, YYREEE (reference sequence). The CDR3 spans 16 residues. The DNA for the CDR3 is TGTGCCAGCAGCAACCAAAGCGGGATGATAACAGATACGCAGTATTTT. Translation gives CASSNQSGMITDTQYF.

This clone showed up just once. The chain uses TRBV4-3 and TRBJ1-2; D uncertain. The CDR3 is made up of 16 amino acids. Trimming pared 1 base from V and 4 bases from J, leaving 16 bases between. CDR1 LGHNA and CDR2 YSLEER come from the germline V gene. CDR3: CASSQGGGRQIYGYTF. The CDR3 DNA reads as TGCGCCAGCAGCCAAGGGGGAGGCAGACAAATCTATGGCTACACCTTC.

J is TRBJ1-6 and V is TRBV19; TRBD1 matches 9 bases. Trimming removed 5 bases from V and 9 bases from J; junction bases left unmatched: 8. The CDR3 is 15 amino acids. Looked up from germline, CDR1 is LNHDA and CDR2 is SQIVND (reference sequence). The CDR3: CASSADRGPASPLHF. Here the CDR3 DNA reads TGTGCCAGTAGTGCGGACAGGGGACCGGCTTCACCCCTCCACTTT.

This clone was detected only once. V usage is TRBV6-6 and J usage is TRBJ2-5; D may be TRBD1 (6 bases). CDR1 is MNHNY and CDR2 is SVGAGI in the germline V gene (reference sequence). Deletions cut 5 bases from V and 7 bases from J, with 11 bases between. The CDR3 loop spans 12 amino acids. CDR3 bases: TGTGCCAGCAGTCCGGGCAGGGGGACCCAGTACTTC. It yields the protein CASSPGRGTQYF.

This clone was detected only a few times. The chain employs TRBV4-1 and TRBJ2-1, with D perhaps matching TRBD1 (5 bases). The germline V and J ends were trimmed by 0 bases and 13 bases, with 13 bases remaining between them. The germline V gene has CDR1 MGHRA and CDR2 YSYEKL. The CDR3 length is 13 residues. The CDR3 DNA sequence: TGCGCCAGCAGCCAAGACAGGGAATTCGGTCAGTTCTTC. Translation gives CASSQDREFGQFF.

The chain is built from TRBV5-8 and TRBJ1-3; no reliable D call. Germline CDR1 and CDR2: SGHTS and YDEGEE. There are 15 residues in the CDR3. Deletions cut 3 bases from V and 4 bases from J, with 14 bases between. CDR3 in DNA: TGTGCCAGCAGCTACCGCCTGGAGTGGGGAAACACCATATATTTT. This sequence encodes CASSYRLEWGNTIYF.

As DNA, the CDR3 is TGTGCCAGAAGCCCCGGACAGCTTAACTATGGCTACACCTTC. Its translation is CARSPGQLNYGYTF. V usage is TRBV7-5 and J usage is TRBJ1-2; the table assigns TRBD1, which was not confirmed against the DNA. TRBV7-5 is recorded as a pseudogene. This CDR3 is built from 14 residues.

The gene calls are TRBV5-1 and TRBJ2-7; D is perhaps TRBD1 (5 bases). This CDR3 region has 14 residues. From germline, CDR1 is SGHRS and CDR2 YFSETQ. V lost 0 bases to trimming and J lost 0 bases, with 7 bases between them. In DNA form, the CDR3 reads TGCGCCAGCAGCTTGGACAGGAGCTCCTACGAGCAGTACTTC. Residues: CASSLDRSSYEQYF.

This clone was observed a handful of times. CDR3 region: CASSLPISGPGELFF. CDR3 in DNA: TGTGCCAGCAGTCTCCCAATCAGTGGCCCCGGGGAGCTGTTTTTT. The rearrangement joins TRBV28 to TRBJ2-2; D is unclear. Trimming took off 5 bases at V and 6 bases at J, with 16 bases between the two ends. The CDR3 runs 15 residues. Germline V gene lookup returns CDR1 MDHEN and CDR2 SYDVKM.

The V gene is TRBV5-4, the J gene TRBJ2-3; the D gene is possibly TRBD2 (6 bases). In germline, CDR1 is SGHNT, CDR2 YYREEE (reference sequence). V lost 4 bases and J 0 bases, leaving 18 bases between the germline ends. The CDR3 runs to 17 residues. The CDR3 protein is CASSLGGQTTSTDTQYF. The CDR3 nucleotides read TGTGCCAGCAGCCTAGGAGGGCAGACAACTAGCACAGATACGCAGTATTTT.

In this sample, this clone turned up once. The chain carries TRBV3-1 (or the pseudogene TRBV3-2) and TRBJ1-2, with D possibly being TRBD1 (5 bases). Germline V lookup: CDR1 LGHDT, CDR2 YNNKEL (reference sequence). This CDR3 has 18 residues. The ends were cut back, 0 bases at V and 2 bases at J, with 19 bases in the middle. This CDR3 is CASSQDRGRLTGNYGYTF. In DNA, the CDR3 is TGTGCCAGCAGCCAAGATAGGGGTCGCCTAACCGGGAACTATGGCTACACCTTC.

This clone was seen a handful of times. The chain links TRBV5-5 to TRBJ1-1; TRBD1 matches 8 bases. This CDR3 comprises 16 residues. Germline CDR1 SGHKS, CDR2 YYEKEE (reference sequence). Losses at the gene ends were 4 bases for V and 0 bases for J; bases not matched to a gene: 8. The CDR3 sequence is CASSRGQGLMNTEAFF. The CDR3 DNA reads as TGTGCCAGCAGCAGAGGACAGGGCCTTATGAACACTGAAGCTTTCTTT.

CDR3 nucleotides: TGTGCCACCAGTGATTCGGGGGGGGCGCGTGGGAATGAGCAGTTCTTC. Translated: CATSDSGGARGNEQFF. The chain links TRBV24-1 to TRBJ2-1; 8 positions match TRBD2. J lost 7 bases, V lost 2 bases, and 9 bases had no gene match. The CDR3 totals 16 residues. Per germline, CDR1 KGHDR and CDR2 SFDVKD.

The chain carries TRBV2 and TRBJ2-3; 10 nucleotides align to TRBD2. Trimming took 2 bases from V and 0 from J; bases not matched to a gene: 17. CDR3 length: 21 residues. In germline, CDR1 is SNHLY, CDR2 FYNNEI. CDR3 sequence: CASSENPSGLANTSSTDTQYF. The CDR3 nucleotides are TGTGCCAGCAGTGAAAATCCCTCGGGACTAGCGAACACTTCTAGCACAGATACGCAGTATTTT.

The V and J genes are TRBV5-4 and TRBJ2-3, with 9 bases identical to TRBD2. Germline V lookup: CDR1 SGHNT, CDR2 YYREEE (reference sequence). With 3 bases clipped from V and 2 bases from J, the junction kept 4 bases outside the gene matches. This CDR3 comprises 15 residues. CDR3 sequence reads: CASSSLAGSTDTQYF. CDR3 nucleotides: TGTGCCAGCAGCTCGCTAGCGGGATCCACAGATACGCAGTATTTT.